These 21 T cell receptor beta chains were all obtained from the same sample, sequenced in a study of cytomegalovirus exposure and HLA in healthy donors. Repertoires were generated with immunoSEQ multiplex PCR, while TCRdb's copy carries only in-frame clones and drops some. The sample includes approximately 120,000 clones, 94% seen only once; the top ten take roughly 1.2%. The sample consisted of PBMCs. The receptors derive from a woman under 30 in good health and CMV-seronegative.

This chain joins TRBV18 and TRBJ1-1; 7 bases align to TRBD1. Germline trimming cut 1 base from V and 5 bases from J; bases unmatched to any gene: 13. Germline V gene sequence: CDR1 KGHSH, CDR2 LQKENI. The CDR3 spans 17 residues. The CDR3 DNA reads TGTGCCAGCTCACCACGTCAGGGGGGCCGGGCGGGGACTGAAGCTTTCTTT. Amino acids: CASSPRQGGRAGTEAFF.

V gene TRBV7-9 combines with J gene TRBJ1-2, with 10 bases that match TRBD1. The CDR3 contains 16 residues. Germline V gene sequence: CDR1 SEHNR, CDR2 FQNEAQ (reference sequence). J lost 1 base, V lost 4 bases, and 6 bases had no gene match. The CDR3 DNA follows: TGTGCCAGCAGCTCCTACGGACAGGGGGATAACTATGGCTACACCTTC. This codes for CASSSYGQGDNYGYTF.

CDR3 loop: CASSSQTGSSGYTF. The DNA of the CDR3 is TGTGCCAGCAGTTCCCAGACAGGCAGCAGTGGCTACACCTTC. The rearrangement uses TRBV2 and TRBJ1-2; the D gene is possibly TRBD1 (6 bases). CDR1 is SNHLY, CDR2 FYNNEI, per germline. The CDR3 covers 14 residues. The germline V and J ends were trimmed by 5 bases and 7 bases, with 17 bases remaining between them.

This chain uses TRBV6-5 with TRBJ2-7; no firm D call. The germline V gene has CDR1 MNHEY and CDR2 SVGAGI. V was shortened by 5 bases and J by 0 bases, with 11 bases between the two germline ends. This CDR3 contains 14 residues. CDR3 nucleotide sequence: TGTGCCAGCAGTCCCAAACTGAGCTCCTACGAGCAGTACTTC. This translates into CASSPKLSSYEQYF.

This rearrangement joins TRBV18 to TRBJ2-7, with D hard to call. V was pared by 2 bases and J by 0 bases, with 5 bases between. The CDR3 is 13 amino acids. Germline V CDR1 and CDR2: KGHSH, LQKENI. The DNA of the CDR3 is TGTGCCAGCTCACCAGCTAACTCCTACGAGCAGTACTTC. Translation gives CASSPANSYEQYF.

This clone was counted only a few times. The DNA of the CDR3 is TGCGCCAGCAGCCAAGTGGGGCAGGGCTTGCCCCAGCATTTT. This gives the protein CASSQVGQGLPQHF. V gene TRBV4-1 combines with J gene TRBJ1-5, with D possibly being TRBD1 (5 bases). The CDR3 has 14 residues. The V gene's germline CDR1 is MGHRA and CDR2 YSYEKL. Deletions cut 1 base from V and 9 bases from J, with 13 bases between.

The chain has TRBV5-4 and TRBJ1-1; D call uncertain. Germline assignment: CDR1 SGHNT and CDR2 YYREEE (reference sequence). The V gene lost 1 base and the J gene lost 3 bases, with 10 bases spanning the gap. CDR3 length: 14 amino acids. The CDR3 loop reads CASSLYSLDTEAFF. The CDR3 coding sequence is TGTGCCAGCAGCTTGTATAGTCTCGACACTGAAGCTTTCTTT. Full variable domain (outside the CDR3, taken from reference TRBV5-4 and TRBJ1-1): ETGVTQSPTHLIKTRGQQVTLRCSSQSGHNTVSWYQQALGQGPQFIFQYYREEENGRGNFPPRFSGLQFPNYSSELNVNALELDDSALYLCASSLYSLDTEAFFGQGTRLTVV.

This clone showed up many times. This rearrangement joins TRBV7-8 to TRBJ2-7; the D gene is possibly TRBD1 (5 bases). From germline, CDR1 is SGHVS and CDR2 FQNEAQ. V was cut by 5 bases and J by 4 bases, with 9 bases left in between. This CDR3 is 12 amino acids long. CDR3 sequence reads: CASSDAGYEQYF. The CDR3 bases are TGTGCCAGCAGCGATGCAGGGTACGAGCAGTACTTC.

The chain recombines TRBV7-3 with TRBJ1-2; TRBD1 matches at 10 bases. The CDR3 extends over 13 amino acids. CDR1 SGHTA and CDR2 FQGTGA come from the germline V gene. J lost 8 bases, V lost 5 bases, and 5 bases had no gene match. The CDR3 DNA reads as TGTGCCAGCAGCACCGGACAGGGGGGAGGCTACACCTTC. It specifies CASSTGQGGGYTF.

The rearrangement uses TRBV20-1 and TRBJ2-1; no clear D gene. V was cut by 7 bases and J by 8 bases, with 9 bases left in between. The CDR3 totals 10 residues. Germline CDR1 is DFQATT and CDR2 is SNEGSKA (reference sequence). In DNA form, the CDR3 reads TGCAGTGTGGCAACCCATGAGCAGTTCTTC. It translates to CSVATHEQFF.

The V gene is TRBV18, the J gene TRBJ2-1, with 9 bases lining up with TRBD2. The trim removed 4 bases at V and 2 bases at J, leaving 3 bases unmatched. The CDR3 is 15 residues long. Germline CDR1 is KGHSH and CDR2 is LQKENI. CDR3 sequence (DNA): TGTGCCAGCTCACGAGCGGGAGGCCCCTACAATGAGCAGTTCTTC. Encoded protein: CASSRAGGPYNEQFF. The whole variable domain, filled in from reference TRBV18 and TRBJ2-1, reads NAGVMQNPRHLVRRRGQEARLRCSPMKGHSHVYWYRQLPEEGLKFMVYLQKENIIDESGMPKERFSAEFPKEGPSILRIQQVVRGDSAAYFCASSRAGGPYNEQFFGPGTRLTVL.

This clone has only a few counts. This chain joins TRBV19 and TRBJ2-1, with TRBD2 identical over 13 bases. Germline V CDR1 and CDR2: LNHDA, SQIVND (reference sequence). The V and J ends lost 5 bases and 2 bases, in that order; junction bases with no gene match: 9. This CDR3 region has 18 residues. For the CDR3, the DNA is TGTGCCAGTAGTTCCACTCCGGGACTAGCGGGACCCTACAATGAGCAGTTCTTC. Residues: CASSSTPGLAGPYNEQFF.

About this clone: Sequence at one end of the junction differs from germline and may be a read error. The J gene is TRBJ1-5, the V gene TRBV2, with 7 bases fitting TRBD1. CDR3 size: 15 residues. Germline V lookup: CDR1 SNHLY, CDR2 FYNNEI. CDR3 DNA sequence: TGTGCCAGCAGAGAAGACAGGGACCGCAATCAGCCCCAGCATTTT. It is translated as CASREDRDRNQPQHF.

The CDR3 DNA reads TGTGCCAGCAGTTTTTCCCCCCCAGTCCTTTATGGCTACACCTTC. It translates to CASSFSPPVLYGYTF. The chain employs TRBV28 and TRBJ1-2, with D unclear. The germline V gene encodes CDR1 MDHEN and CDR2 SYDVKM. The CDR3 consists of 15 residues. Deletions cut 3 bases from V and 5 bases from J, with 16 bases between.

The V call is TRBV30, the J call TRBJ1-6; TRBD1 matches at 8 bases. The CDR3 extends over 17 amino acids. CDR1 and CDR2 from the germline V gene are GTSNPN and SVGIG (reference sequence). Losses at the gene ends were 1 base for V and 9 bases for J; bases not matched to a gene: 14. The CDR3 coding sequence is TGTGCCTGGAGTGCCCGGACCCCACAGGGGGTAGGTTCACCCCTCCACTTT. It codes for CAWSARTPQGVGSPLHF.

This CDR3 is CASSREESKYNEQFF. CDR3 sequence (DNA): TGTGCCAGCAGCCGAGAAGAAAGTAAATACAATGAGCAGTTCTTC. The chain has TRBV2 and TRBJ2-1; D gene unclear. Germline CDR1 is SNHLY and CDR2 is FYNNEI. Deletions cut 6 bases from V and 4 bases from J, with 16 bases between. This CDR3 spans 15 amino acids. The full variable domain, completed using reference TRBV2 and TRBJ2-1, is EPEVTQTPSHQVTQMGQEVILRCVPISNHLYFYWYRQILGQKVEFLVSFYNNEISEKSEIFDDQFSVERPDGSNFTLKIRSTKLEDSAMYFCASSREESKYNEQFFGPGTRLTVL.

This clone turned up a few times. The J gene is TRBJ2-3, the V gene TRBV2; D gene ambiguous. From germline, CDR1 is SNHLY and CDR2 FYNNEI. Deletions cut 5 bases from V and 5 bases from J, with 11 bases between. This CDR3 comprises 13 residues. The DNA of the CDR3 is TGTGCCAGCAGTCCCACATCGTTAGATACGCAGTATTTT. This gives the protein CASSPTSLDTQYF.

The J gene is TRBJ1-1, the V gene TRBV9; 8 bases are a match to TRBD1. J was trimmed by 4 bases and V by 4 bases; bases with no gene match: 3. Germline V gene sequence: CDR1 SGDLS, CDR2 YYNGEE. This CDR3 has 13 residues. The CDR3 spells CASSPGGSTEAFF. Here the CDR3 DNA reads TGTGCCAGCAGCCCAGGGGGCAGCACTGAAGCTTTCTTT. The full variable domain, rest sourced from reference TRBV9 and TRBJ1-1, is DSGVTQTPKHLITATGQRVTLRCSPRSGDLSVYWYQQSLDQGLQFLIQYYNGEERAKGNILERFSAQQFPDLHSELNLSSLELGDSALYFCASSPGGSTEAFFGQGTRLTVV.

The chain links TRBV9 to TRBJ2-3; tentatively, D is TRBD2 (5 bases). V lost 3 bases to trimming and J lost 3 bases, with 11 bases between them. The CDR3 covers 14 residues. From germline, CDR1 is SGDLS and CDR2 YYNGEE. The DNA for the CDR3 is TGTGCCAGCAGCGCCCATGGGGAGACAGATACGCAGTATTTT. Its translation is CASSAHGETDTQYF.

The V call is TRBV5-6, the J call TRBJ2-3, with TRBD2 matching 8 bases. Unmatched junction bases numbered 3, after V lost 1 base and J lost 2 bases. The CDR3 has 15 residues. The germline gives CDR1 SGHDT, CDR2 YYEEEE. The DNA of the CDR3 is TGTGCCAGCAGCTTGTCTAGCGGGTTCACAGATACGCAGTATTTT. Encoded protein: CASSLSSGFTDTQYF. Together with reference TRBV5-6 and TRBJ2-3, the CDR3 gives the full variable domain: DAGVTQSPTHLIKTRGQQVTLRCSPKSGHDTVSWYQQALGQGPQFIFQYYEEEERQRGNFPDRFSGHQFPNYSSELNVNALLLGDSALYLCASSLSSGFTDTQYFGPGTRLTVL.

The rearrangement joins TRBV2 to TRBJ2-2; D is uncertain. Per the germline V gene, CDR1 is SNHLY and CDR2 is FYNNEI. The CDR3 sequence is 18 residues long. Deletions cut 0 bases from V and 0 bases from J, with 14 bases between. The CDR3 nucleotides are TGTGCCAGCAGTGAAGCTTCGGTGTGGGCAGCGAACACCGGGGAGCTGTTTTTT. It codes for CASSEASVWAANTGELFF.